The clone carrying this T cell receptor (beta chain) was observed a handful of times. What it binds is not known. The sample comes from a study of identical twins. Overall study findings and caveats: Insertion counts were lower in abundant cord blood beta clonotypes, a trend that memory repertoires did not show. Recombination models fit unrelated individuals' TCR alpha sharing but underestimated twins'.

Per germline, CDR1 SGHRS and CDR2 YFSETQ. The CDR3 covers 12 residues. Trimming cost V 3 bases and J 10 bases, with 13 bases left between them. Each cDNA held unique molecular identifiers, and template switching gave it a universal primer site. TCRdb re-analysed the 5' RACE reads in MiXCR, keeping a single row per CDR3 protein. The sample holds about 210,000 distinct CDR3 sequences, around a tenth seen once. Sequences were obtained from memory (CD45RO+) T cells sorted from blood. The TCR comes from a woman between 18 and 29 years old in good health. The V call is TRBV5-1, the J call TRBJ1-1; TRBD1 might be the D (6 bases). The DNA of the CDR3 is TGCGCCAGCAGCTCACAGGGAACAGGAGCTTTCTTT. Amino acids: CASSSQGTGAFF.